This TCR beta chain was profiled in a study of CD8 T cells in Susac syndrome. Across the study: Treatment at blood withdrawal was none, corticosteroids, or intravenous immunoglobulin alone in Susac syndrome patients.

V was shortened by 3 bases and J by 1 base, with 4 bases between the two germline ends. CDR3 length: 12 amino acids. Germline V lookup: CDR1 SGHDT, CDR2 YYEEEE. About 0.5 to 1 ug RNA was reverse transcribed with random hexamers. TCRdb redid the calling of the immunoSEQ multiplex PCR reads with MiXCR, one entry per CDR3 protein. The profile shows 170,000 or so distinct CDR3 sequences, approximately 94% of them singletons. This sequence originates from a human donor with Susac syndrome. The sequenced sample consisted of CD4+ T cells from PBMCs. The V call is TRBV5-6, the J call TRBJ1-2, with D uncertain. Here the CDR3 reads CASSSYNYGYTF. The DNA for the CDR3 is TGTGCCAGCAGCTCCTATAACTATGGCTACACCTTC.